This T cell receptor beta chain was identified during a study of blood T cell repertoires in COVID-19. Study-level background: Sources were T cells, B-cell-depleted T cells, or PBMCs; the material itself was cDNA or gDNA.

The V and J ends lost 3 bases and 15 bases respectively, with 12 bases between them. The CDR3 has 11 residues. The count of this clone is one. Clones were sequenced by immunoSEQ multiplex PCR, and TCRdb holds only the in-frame ones, with some missing. This sample carries over 250,000 clones, about 88% of them seen once, and the ten largest clones take approximately 4.3%. This chain uses TRBV12-3 or TRBV12-4 with TRBJ2-1, with TRBD1 as a possible D gene (6 bases). Sequencing was performed on peripheral blood. This receptor was obtained from a man aged 55 to 70 who had recovered from COVID-19. The CDR3 loop is CASSFGDMRFF. In DNA, the CDR3 is TGTGCCAGCAGTTTCGGGGACATGAGGTTCTTC.